Below, 20 T cell receptor beta chains from the same sample are listed, as sequenced in a study of blood T cell repertoires in COVID-19. Measured with immunoSEQ multiplex PCR; TCRdb has only the in-frame clones, and not every one. The data hold more than 200,000 clones, with approximately 84% observed a single time. Input material: peripheral blood. These TCRs come from a man aged 50 to 59 with acute or convalescent COVID-19.

This chain uses TRBV18 with TRBJ1-2, with D tentatively TRBD1 (5 bases). Germline V gives CDR1 KGHSH, CDR2 LQKENI. V gave up 2 bases and J gave up 3 bases, with 13 bases separating them. The CDR3 contains 15 residues. Here the CDR3 reads CASSPSRGIDYGYTF. The CDR3 DNA is TGTGCCAGCTCACCAAGTCGGGGGATTGACTATGGCTACACCTTC.

V usage is TRBV29-1 and J usage is TRBJ2-1; 8 nucleotides match TRBD2. The CDR3 has 13 amino acids. Looked up from germline, CDR1 is SQVTM and CDR2 is ANQGSEA. With 3 bases clipped from V and 6 bases from J, the junction kept 4 bases outside the gene matches. The CDR3, as DNA: TGCAGCGTTGACGGGGGGGCCGGCAATGAGCAGTTCTTC. It translates to CSVDGGAGNEQFF.

The V gene is TRBV10-3, the J gene TRBJ2-7; tentatively, D is TRBD1 (6 bases). CDR1 is ENHRY, CDR2 SYGVKD, per germline. The CDR3 sequence is 14 residues long. V was trimmed by 2 bases and J by 7 bases, leaving 15 bases between them. This chain's CDR3 is CAISESGTKGEQYF. The CDR3 nucleotides are TGTGCCATCAGTGAGAGTGGGACAAAAGGAGAGCAGTACTTC.

The chain employs TRBV27 and TRBJ1-1; no reliable D call. The CDR3 is 16 amino acids. Per the germline V gene, CDR1 is MNHEY and CDR2 is SMNVEV (reference sequence). Trimming left V 7 bases short and J 0 bases short, with 18 bases between. CDR3 residues: CASTSLRRGVNTEAFF. For the CDR3, the DNA is TGTGCCAGCACTTCCCTAAGGCGGGGAGTGAACACTGAAGCTTTCTTT.

The rearrangement uses TRBV6-4 and TRBJ1-1; the D is unclear. CDR1 MRHNA and CDR2 SNTAGT come from the germline V gene. Trimming cost V 8 bases and J 5 bases, with 18 bases left between them. CDR3 length: 14 amino acids. CDR3 bases: TGTGCCAGCCGACGGAGGGAGTCGGGAACTGAAGCTTTCTTT. Its protein is CASRRRESGTEAFF.

The chain employs TRBV5-1 and TRBJ2-6, with D maybe TRBD1 (6 bases). V was trimmed by 3 bases and J by 0 bases, leaving 16 bases between them. The CDR3 spans 18 residues. Germline CDR1 is SGHRS and CDR2 is YFSETQ. The CDR3 DNA reads TGCGCCAGCAGCTCTCCAGTTGGGGGCTACTCTGGGGCCAACGTCCTGACTTTC. This sequence encodes CASSSPVGGYSGANVLTF.

The V call is TRBV3-1 (or the pseudogene TRBV3-2), the J call TRBJ2-1, with TRBD2 matching 9 bases. The CDR3 runs to 17 residues. After removal of 6 bases from V and 0 bases from J, the junction contained 9 bases not matched to a gene. Looked up from germline, CDR1 is LGHDT and CDR2 is YNNKEL (reference sequence). CDR3 sequence (DNA): TGTGCCAGCAGGCAAAGTAGCGGGGGAGGCTCCTACAATGAGCAGTTCTTC. This encodes CASRQSSGGGSYNEQFF.

This clone has just a few counts. The chain is built from TRBV6-5 and TRBJ1-1, with 11 nucleotides matching TRBD1. The CDR3 is made up of 15 amino acids. Trimming cost V 4 bases and J 3 bases; bases outside gene matches: 4. Per the germline V gene, CDR1 is MNHEY and CDR2 is SVGAGI. In nucleotides, the CDR3 is TGTGCCAGCAGTTCGGACAGGGGGCATCACACTGAAGCTTTCTTT. Amino acids: CASSSDRGHHTEAFF.

The rearrangement links TRBV7-2 to TRBJ1-2; possible D gene TRBD1, 5 bases. Germline V gene data show CDR1 as SGHTA and CDR2 as FQGNSA. The V and J ends lost 5 bases and 7 bases respectively, with 14 bases between them. The CDR3 totals 13 residues. The CDR3 loop is CASSLGGVGGYTF. CDR3 nucleotide sequence: TGTGCCAGCAGCCTGGGGGGAGTCGGTGGCTACACCTTC. Supplemented by reference TRBV7-2 and TRBJ1-2, the full variable domain reads GAGVSQSPSNKVTEKGKDVELRCDPISGHTALYWYRQSLGQGLEFLIYFQGNSAPDKSGLPSDRFSAERTGGSVSTLTIQRTQQEDSAVYLCASSLGGVGGYTFGSGTRLTVV.

The sample holds a few counts of this clone. The J gene is TRBJ1-1, the V gene TRBV5-1; the match to TRBD1 covers 7 bases. Germline-derived CDR1 and CDR2 are SGHRS and YFSETQ. The ends lost 4 bases at V and 11 bases at J; junction bases unmatched: 8. The CDR3 runs 12 residues. The CDR3 is CASSVSGTEAFF. The CDR3 DNA sequence: TGCGCCAGCAGCGTATCCGGGACAGAGGCTTTCTTT.

This sequence joins TRBV2 and TRBJ2-7; 8 bases match TRBD2. Germline loops: CDR1 SNHLY, CDR2 FYNNEI. The V gene end was trimmed by 7 bases and the J gene end by 4 bases; junction bases not matched to a gene: 15. The CDR3 contains 16 residues. The CDR3 loop is CASKSLAGSLGYEQYF. The DNA for the CDR3 is TGTGCCAGCAAAAGCCTAGCGGGCAGCCTAGGGTACGAGCAGTACTTC.

The V and J genes are TRBV5-8 and TRBJ1-3, with D possibly TRBD1 on 6 matching bases. The germline V gene has CDR1 SGHTS and CDR2 YDEGEE. CDR3 length equals 14 residues. V dropped 6 bases and J dropped 4 bases, with 14 bases sitting between them. CDR3 residues: CASTQGTQGNTIYF. The CDR3, as DNA: TGTGCCAGCACCCAAGGGACACAAGGAAACACCATATATTTT.

DNA of the CDR3: TGCGCCAGCAGCTATTCAGGGTATTCCACAGATACGCAGTATTTT. Its translation: CASSYSGYSTDTQYF. The chain combines TRBV5-1 with TRBJ2-3; maybe TRBD1 (5 bases). This CDR3 region has 15 residues. V lost 3 bases, J lost 2 bases, and 13 bases lay in between. CDR1 and CDR2 from the germline V gene are SGHRS and YFSETQ.

This chain uses TRBV13 with TRBJ2-1; possible D gene TRBD1, 6 bases. The CDR3 sequence is 14 residues long. CDR1 is PRHDT and CDR2 is FYEKMQ in the germline V gene (reference sequence). Trimming removed 5 bases at V and 8 bases at J, with 16 bases between. The CDR3 DNA sequence: TGTGCCAGCAGCCGATGGCAGGGGACCGATGAGCAGTTCTTC. Protein: CASSRWQGTDEQFF.

CDR3 in amino acids: CASSLSGDRGGQPQHF. The CDR3 region has the DNA TGTGCCAGCAGTTTATCGGGGGACAGGGGGGGTCAGCCCCAGCATTTT. The rearrangement joins TRBV27 to TRBJ1-5, with 11 bases matching TRBD1. The CDR3 has 16 amino acids. With 0 bases clipped from V and 6 bases from J, the junction kept 4 bases outside the gene matches. The V gene's germline CDR1 is MNHEY and CDR2 SMNVEV (reference sequence).

The chain carries TRBV9 and TRBJ1-4, with a possible D match to TRBD1 (6 bases). CDR3 length equals 14 residues. Germline CDR1 and CDR2: SGDLS and YYNGEE. Between the trimmed V and J ends, which lost 3 bases and 7 bases, there was a span of 13 bases. CDR3 DNA: TGTGCCAGCAGCGCCACAGGGCTGGGTGAAAAACTGTTTTTT. Translation gives CASSATGLGEKLFF. The variable domain in full, with the rest retrieved from reference TRBV9 and TRBJ1-4, is DSGVTQTPKHLITATGQRVTLRCSPRSGDLSVYWYQQSLDQGLQFLIQYYNGEERAKGNILERFSAQQFPDLHSELNLSSLELGDSALYFCASSATGLGEKLFFGSGTQLSVL.

The table lists this clone with a count of one. The chain links TRBV10-3 to TRBJ2-7, with 15 bases identical to TRBD2. Trimming cost V 3 bases and J 0 bases; bases outside gene matches: 9. The CDR3 has 19 amino acids. Germline V CDR1 and CDR2: ENHRY, SYGVKD. The CDR3 nucleotides read TGTGCCATCAGTGATTCCTCCGGGACTAGCGGGGGGACCTCCTACGAGCAGTACTTC. Amino acids: CAISDSSGTSGGTSYEQYF.

As DNA, the CDR3 is TGTGCCTGGAGTTCCCCCCCGGGGGGGGGAAATCAGCCCCAGCATTTT. Protein product: CAWSSPPGGGNQPQHF. J is TRBJ1-5 and V is TRBV30, with TRBD1 as a possible D gene (5 bases). CDR1 GTSNPN and CDR2 SVGIG come from the germline V gene (reference sequence). V was trimmed by 2 bases and J by 4 bases, leaving 18 bases between them. The CDR3 totals 16 residues. The whole variable domain, remainder taken from reference TRBV30 and TRBJ1-5, is SQTIHQWPATLVQPVGSPLSLECTVEGTSNPNLYWYRQAAGRGLQLLFYSVGIGQISSEVPQNLSASRPQDRQFILSSKKLLLSDSGFYLCAWSSPPGGGNQPQHFGDGTRLSIL.

The CDR3 region is CASSAYIGQGYPGDTIYF. CDR3 nucleotide sequence: TGTGCCAGCAGTGCCTACATAGGGCAGGGCTACCCCGGAGACACCATATATTTT. The J gene is TRBJ1-3, the V gene TRBV6-1; D is possibly TRBD1 (5 bases). Germline CDR1 MNHNS, CDR2 SASEGT. V was pared by 4 bases and J by 8 bases, with 27 bases between. CDR3 length: 18 amino acids.

This chain uses TRBV6-5 with TRBJ2-7; TRBD2 matches 10 bases. The V gene end was trimmed by 7 bases and the J gene end by 4 bases; junction bases not matched to a gene: 10. The CDR3 consists of 15 residues. Germline V gene sequence: CDR1 MNHEY, CDR2 SVGAGI. In DNA form, the CDR3 reads TGTGCCAGCACCTACGTAGCGGGGGGTGGTTACGAGCAGTACTTC. The encoded protein is CASTYVAGGGYEQYF.